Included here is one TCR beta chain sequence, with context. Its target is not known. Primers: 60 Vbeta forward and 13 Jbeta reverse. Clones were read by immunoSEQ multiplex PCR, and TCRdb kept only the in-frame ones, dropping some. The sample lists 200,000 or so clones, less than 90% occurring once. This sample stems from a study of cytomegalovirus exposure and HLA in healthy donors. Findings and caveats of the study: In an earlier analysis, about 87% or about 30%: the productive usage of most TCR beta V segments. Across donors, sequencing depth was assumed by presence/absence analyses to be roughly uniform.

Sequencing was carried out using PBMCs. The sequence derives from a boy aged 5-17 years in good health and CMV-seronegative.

The CDR3 reads CASSVDYFSYNEQFF. Here the CDR3 DNA reads TGTGCCAGCAGCGTGGACTATTTTTCCTACAATGAGCAGTTCTTC. This chain connects TRBV9 to TRBJ2-1; TRBD2 might be the D (6 bases). The CDR3 runs 15 residues. With 2 bases removed from V and 1 base from J, the gap between germline ends came to 10 bases. CDR1 and CDR2 (germline): SGDLS, YYNGEE.